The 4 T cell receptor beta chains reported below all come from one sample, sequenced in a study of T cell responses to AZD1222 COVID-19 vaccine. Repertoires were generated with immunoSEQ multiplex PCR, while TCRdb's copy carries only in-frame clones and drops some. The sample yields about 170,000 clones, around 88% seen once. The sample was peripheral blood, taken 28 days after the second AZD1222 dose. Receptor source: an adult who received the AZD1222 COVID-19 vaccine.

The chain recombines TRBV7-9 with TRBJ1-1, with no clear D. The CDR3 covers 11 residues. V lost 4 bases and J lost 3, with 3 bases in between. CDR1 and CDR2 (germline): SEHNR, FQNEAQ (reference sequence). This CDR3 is CASSSHTEAFF. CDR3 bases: TGTGCCAGCAGCTCCCACACTGAAGCTTTCTTT.

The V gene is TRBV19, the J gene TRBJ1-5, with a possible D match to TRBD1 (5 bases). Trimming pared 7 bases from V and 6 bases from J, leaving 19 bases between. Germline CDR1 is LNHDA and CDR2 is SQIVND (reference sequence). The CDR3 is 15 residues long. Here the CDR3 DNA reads TGTGCCAGTAACGGCAGGGTGAACCCTGGTCAGCCCCAGCATTTT. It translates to CASNGRVNPGQPQHF.

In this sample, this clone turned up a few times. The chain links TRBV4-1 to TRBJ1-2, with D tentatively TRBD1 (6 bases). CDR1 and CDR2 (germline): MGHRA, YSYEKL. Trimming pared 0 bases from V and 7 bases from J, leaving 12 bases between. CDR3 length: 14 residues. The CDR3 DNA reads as TGCGCCAGCAGCCAAGATCACAGGGTCGGTGGCTACACCTTC. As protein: CASSQDHRVGGYTF.

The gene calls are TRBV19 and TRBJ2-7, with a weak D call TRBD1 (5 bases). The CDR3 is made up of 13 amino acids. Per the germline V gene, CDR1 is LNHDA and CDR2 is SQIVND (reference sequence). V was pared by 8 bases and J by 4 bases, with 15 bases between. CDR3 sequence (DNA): TGTGCCAGTCGGGCGACAGAGAATTACGAGCAGTACTTC. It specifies CASRATENYEQYF.